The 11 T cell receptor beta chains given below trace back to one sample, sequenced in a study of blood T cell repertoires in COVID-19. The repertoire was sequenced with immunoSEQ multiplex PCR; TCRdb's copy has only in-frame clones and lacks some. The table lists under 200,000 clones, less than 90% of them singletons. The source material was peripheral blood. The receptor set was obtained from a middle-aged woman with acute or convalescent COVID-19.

The DNA for the CDR3 is TGTGCCAGCAGCGCCACAGGGGTTGCAACTAATGAAAAACTGTTTTTT. Translated, it gives CASSATGVATNEKLFF. The chain links TRBV9 to TRBJ1-4; 7 positions match TRBD1. Unmatched junction bases numbered 5, after V lost 3 bases and J lost 0 bases. The CDR3 extends over 16 amino acids. Germline V gene data show CDR1 as SGDLS and CDR2 as YYNGEE.

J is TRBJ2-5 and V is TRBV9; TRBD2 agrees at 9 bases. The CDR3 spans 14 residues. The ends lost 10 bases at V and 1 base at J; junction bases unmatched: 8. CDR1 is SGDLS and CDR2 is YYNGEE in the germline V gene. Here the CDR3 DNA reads TGTGCCCGCCGCGGGGGGGGGCCCCAAGAGACCCAGTACTTC. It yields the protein CARRGGGPQETQYF.

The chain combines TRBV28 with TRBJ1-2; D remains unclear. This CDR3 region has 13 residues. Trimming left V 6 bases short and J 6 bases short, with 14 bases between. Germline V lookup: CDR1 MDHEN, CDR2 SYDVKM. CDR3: CASRLPLMDGYTF. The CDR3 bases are TGTGCCAGCAGACTCCCACTAATGGATGGCTACACCTTC.

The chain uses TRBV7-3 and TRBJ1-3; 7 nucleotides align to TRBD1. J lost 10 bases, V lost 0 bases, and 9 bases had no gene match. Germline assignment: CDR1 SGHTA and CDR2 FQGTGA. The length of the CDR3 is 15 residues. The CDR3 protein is CASSLTGERGRTIYF. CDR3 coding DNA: TGTGCCAGCAGCTTAACGGGGGAGAGGGGGCGAACCATATATTTT. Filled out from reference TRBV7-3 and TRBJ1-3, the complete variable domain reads GAGVSQTPSNKVTEKGKYVELRCDPISGHTALYWYRQSLGQGPEFLIYFQGTGAADDSGLPNDRFFAVRPEGSVSTLKIQRTERGDSAVYLCASSLTGERGRTIYFGEGSWLTVV.

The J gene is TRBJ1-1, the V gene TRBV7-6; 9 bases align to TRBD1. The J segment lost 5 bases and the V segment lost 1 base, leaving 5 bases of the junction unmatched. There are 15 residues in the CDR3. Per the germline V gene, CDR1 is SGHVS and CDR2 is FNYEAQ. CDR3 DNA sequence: TGTGCCAGCAGCTTAGTACGTGGGACAGGGACTGAAGCTTTCTTT. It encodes CASSLVRGTGTEAFF.

The CDR3 protein is CASSPSQTQAYEQFF. CDR3 in DNA: TGTGCCAGCTCACCATCACAGACCCAGGCTTATGAGCAGTTCTTC. The gene calls are TRBV18 and TRBJ2-1; unclear D gene. V lost 2 bases, J lost 8 bases, and 16 bases lay in between. Per the germline V gene, CDR1 is KGHSH and CDR2 is LQKENI. The CDR3 extends over 15 amino acids.

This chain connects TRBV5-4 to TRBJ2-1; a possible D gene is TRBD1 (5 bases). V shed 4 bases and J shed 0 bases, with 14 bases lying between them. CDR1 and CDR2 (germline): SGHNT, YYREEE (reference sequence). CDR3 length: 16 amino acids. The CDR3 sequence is CASSTQQGSSYNEQFF. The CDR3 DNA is TGTGCCAGCAGCACGCAGCAGGGAAGCTCCTACAATGAGCAGTTCTTC.

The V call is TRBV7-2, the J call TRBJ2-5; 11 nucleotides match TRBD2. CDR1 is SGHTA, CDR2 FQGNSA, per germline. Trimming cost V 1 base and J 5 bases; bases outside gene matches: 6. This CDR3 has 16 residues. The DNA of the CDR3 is TGTGCCAGCAGCTTAGAGGTAGCGGGGGGGCTGGAGACCCAGTACTTC. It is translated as CASSLEVAGGLETQYF.

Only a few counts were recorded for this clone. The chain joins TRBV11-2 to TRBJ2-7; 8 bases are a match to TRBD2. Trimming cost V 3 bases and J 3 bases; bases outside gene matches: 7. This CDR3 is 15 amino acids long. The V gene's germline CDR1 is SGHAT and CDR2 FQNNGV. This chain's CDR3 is CASSFVAGSGYEQYF. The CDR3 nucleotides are TGTGCCAGCAGCTTCGTAGCGGGATCCGGCTACGAGCAGTACTTC. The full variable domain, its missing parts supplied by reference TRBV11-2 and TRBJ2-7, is EAGVAQSPRYKIIEKRQSVAFWCNPISGHATLYWYQQILGQGPKLLIQFQNNGVVDDSQLPKDRFSAERLKGVDSTLKIQPAKLEDSAVYLCASSFVAGSGYEQYFGPGTRLTVT.

The DNA of the CDR3 is TGTGCCAGCCGGACAGGGTTCAAACAGCCCCAGCATTTT. Its translation: CASRTGFKQPQHF. The chain uses TRBV28 and TRBJ1-5; 8 positions match TRBD1. V shed 8 bases and J 7 bases; nucleotides not matched to a gene: 7. Germline V gene sequence: CDR1 MDHEN, CDR2 SYDVKM. The CDR3 has 13 residues. The full variable domain, in which reference TRBV28 and TRBJ1-5 provide the parts outside the CDR3, is DVKVTQSSRYLVKRTGEKVFLECVQDMDHENMFWYRQDPGLGLRLIYFSYDVKMKEKGDIPEGYSVSREKKERFSLILESASTNQTSMYLCASRTGFKQPQHFGDGTRLSIL.

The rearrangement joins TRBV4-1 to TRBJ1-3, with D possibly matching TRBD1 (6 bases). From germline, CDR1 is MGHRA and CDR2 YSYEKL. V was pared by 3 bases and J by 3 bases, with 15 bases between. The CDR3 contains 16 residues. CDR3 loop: CASSQNTGTFGNTIYF. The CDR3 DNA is TGCGCCAGCAGCCAGAATACAGGGACATTTGGAAACACCATATATTTT.